These 27 T cell receptor beta chains came from one sample sequenced in a study of cytomegalovirus exposure and HLA in healthy donors. A multiplex PCR was run with 60 Vbeta primers and 13 Jbeta primers. Libraries were prepared by immunoSEQ multiplex PCR; TCRdb keeps only in-frame clonotypes and omits some of them. This specimen shows approximately 79,000 clones; the ten leading clones hold roughly 0.9%. Sample: PBMCs. These receptors all come from a boy younger than 18 in good health and CMV-seronegative.

The V and J genes are TRBV7-7 and TRBJ2-7; TRBD1 is a possible D gene (5 bases). This CDR3 spans 14 amino acids. Germline V gives CDR1 SSHAT, CDR2 FNYEAQ (reference sequence). V lost 0 bases and J lost 5, with 11 bases in between. In nucleotides, the CDR3 is TGTGCCAGCAGCTTAGCACAGGAAGCCCACGAGCAGTACTTC. Encoded protein: CASSLAQEAHEQYF.

This chain joins TRBV25-1 and TRBJ1-2; D possibly corresponds to TRBD1 (5 bases). V lost 2 bases and J lost 3, with 10 bases in between. This CDR3 contains 14 residues. The germline gives CDR1 MGHDK, CDR2 SYGVNS. The CDR3 spells CASSEGQGYYGYTF. Here the CDR3 DNA reads TGTGCCAGCAGTGAAGGGCAGGGTTACTATGGCTACACCTTC.

V usage is TRBV5-1 and J usage is TRBJ1-1, with D unresolved. Trimming removed 2 bases from V and 1 base from J, with 6 bases in between. The CDR3 contains 13 residues. Germline V gives CDR1 SGHRS, CDR2 YFSETQ. The CDR3 DNA sequence: TGCGCCAGCAGCTTCGGCGGGAACACTGAAGCTTTCTTT. Its protein is CASSFGGNTEAFF.

The chain is built from TRBV7-7 and TRBJ2-7; D gene uncertain. V was cut by 5 bases and J by 2 bases, with 16 bases left in between. CDR3 length: 15 residues. CDR1 is SSHAT, CDR2 FNYEAQ, per germline (reference sequence). The DNA of the CDR3 is TGTGCCAGCAGCCCGACTCCAAACGTCCCCTACGAGCAGTACTTC. Amino acids: CASSPTPNVPYEQYF.

DNA for the CDR3: TGTGCCAGCAGCTTACGACAGAACTATGGCTACACCTTC. It translates to CASSLRQNYGYTF. The chain is built from TRBV7-9 and TRBJ1-2; TRBD1 might be the D (5 bases). This CDR3 contains 13 residues. The germline V and J ends were trimmed by 2 bases and 2 bases, with 6 bases remaining between them. Germline V gene sequence: CDR1 SEHNR, CDR2 FQNEAQ (reference sequence).

The chain employs TRBV19 and TRBJ2-5, with 7 positions matching TRBD1. The CDR3 runs 18 residues. The V gene's germline CDR1 is LNHDA and CDR2 SQIVND (reference sequence). The V and J ends lost 7 bases and 2 bases, in that order; junction bases with no gene match: 19. CDR3 nucleotides: TGTGCCAGTACCCAGGGACCCGGGACAGCTAGGACTCAAGAGACCCAGTACTTC. Translation gives CASTQGPGTARTQETQYF.

The V call is TRBV10-3, the J call TRBJ2-3; maybe TRBD2 (5 bases). This CDR3 spans 15 amino acids. Germline assignment: CDR1 ENHRY and CDR2 SYGVKD. Trimming took 4 bases from V and 6 from J, leaving 17 bases between them. The CDR3 here is CAISGASSLGDTQYF. Written as DNA, the CDR3 is TGTGCCATCAGTGGTGCTAGCAGCCTCGGGGATACGCAGTATTTT.

The chain employs TRBV7-6 and TRBJ1-1; the match to TRBD1 covers 9 bases. V lost 4 bases and J lost 7; bases outside the gene matches: 10. CDR3 length equals 15 residues. Germline CDR1 is SGHVS and CDR2 is FNYEAQ. The CDR3 bases are TGTGCCAGCAGCTCCAGGACAGGGGCACACCTTGAAGCTTTCTTT. Amino acids: CASSSRTGAHLEAFF.

The chain couples TRBV5-1 to TRBJ2-5, with D maybe TRBD1 (5 bases). CDR1 and CDR2 (germline): SGHRS, YFSETQ. V gave up 5 bases and J gave up 4 bases, with 12 bases separating them. CDR3 length: 13 residues. The chain's CDR3 is CASSLRVSETQYF. The CDR3 nucleotides are TGCGCCAGCAGTCTCAGGGTGTCAGAGACCCAGTACTTC.

V and J are TRBV19 and TRBJ2-3; 7 nucleotides match TRBD1. This CDR3 is 13 amino acids long. Germline-derived CDR1 and CDR2 are LNHDA and SQIVND (reference sequence). V was clipped by 8 bases and J by 5 bases; unmatched bases: 7. The CDR3 DNA reads TGTGCCAGTGGGGAAGGGGGCCGAGATACGCAGTATTTT. The encoded protein is CASGEGGRDTQYF.

V is TRBV30 and J is TRBJ2-3, with 11 bases matching TRBD2. Germline V gives CDR1 GTSNPN, CDR2 SVGIG (reference sequence). This CDR3 spans 14 amino acids. Germline trimming cut 5 bases from V and 4 bases from J; bases unmatched to any gene: 5. The CDR3 nucleotides read TGTGCCTGGCGAATAGCGGGGGGGCCAGATACGCAGTATTTT. This encodes CAWRIAGGPDTQYF.

Turning to this clone: A read error may account for a junction end that differs from germline. This sample includes further DNA sequences coding for the same CDR3. The chain carries TRBV7-6 and TRBJ1-6; TRBD1 agrees at 7 bases. The length of the CDR3 is 15 residues. The germline V gene has CDR1 SGHVS and CDR2 FNYEAQ. The CDR3 reads CASSLGDRDNSPLHF. The CDR3 DNA reads TGTGCCAGCAGCTTAGGGGACAGAGATAATTCACCCCTACACTTT.

The gene calls are TRBV9 and TRBJ2-1; D unresolved. The CDR3 totals 13 residues. Germline CDR1 reads SGDLS; CDR2 reads YYNGEE. V lost 0 bases to trimming and J lost 9 bases, with 10 bases between them. This CDR3 is CASSVGGVFEQFF. In DNA, the CDR3 is TGTGCCAGCAGCGTAGGCGGAGTATTTGAGCAGTTCTTC.

The chain links TRBV15 to TRBJ1-4; TRBD1 aligns across 10 bases. The CDR3 runs to 14 residues. The trim removed 5 bases at V and 8 bases at J, leaving 5 bases unmatched. Germline values: CDR1 LNHNV, CDR2 YYDKDF (reference sequence). Here the CDR3 DNA reads TGTGCCACCAGCTACGACAGGGGGCTCGAAAAACTGTTTTTT. It translates to CATSYDRGLEKLFF. Variable domain in full (rest from reference TRBV15 and TRBJ1-4): DAMVIQNPRYQVTQFGKPVTLSCSQTLNHNVMYWYQQKSSQAPKLLFHYYDKDFNNEADTPDNFQSRRPNTSFCFLDIRSPGLGDTAMYLCATSYDRGLEKLFFGSGTQLSVL.

The chain is built from TRBV14 and TRBJ2-7; 7 bases are shared with TRBD1. The CDR3 sequence is 18 residues long. Germline V gives CDR1 SGHDN, CDR2 FVKESK. The junction had 22 bases not matched to a gene; V was cut back by 4 bases and J by 7 bases. The CDR3 DNA is TGTGCCAGCAGCCCGAGGGGGCGCGGCGGCATGGGCTCCTGGGAGCAGTACTTC. Translating it yields CASSPRGRGGMGSWEQYF.

Of note for this clone: One end of the junction does not line up with germline, which may come from a read error. CDR3 protein: CASSVASEENQYF. CDR3 nucleotide sequence: TGTGCCAGCAGCGTAGCTAGCGAAGAGAACCAGTACTTC. J is TRBJ2-5 and V is TRBV9; D possibly corresponds to TRBD2 (6 bases). Germline values: CDR1 SGDLS, CDR2 YYNGEE. CDR3 length: 13 residues.

J is TRBJ1-1 and V is TRBV25-1; D unclear. Trimming removed 1 base at V and 1 base at J, with 10 bases between. The V gene's germline CDR1 is MGHDK and CDR2 SYGVNS. The CDR3 is 15 residues long. CDR3: CASSESPSGNTEAFF. CDR3 DNA: TGTGCCAGCAGTGAATCCCCGTCGGGGAACACTGAAGCTTTCTTT. Based on the CDR3 plus reference TRBV25-1 and TRBJ1-1, the full variable domain is EADIYQTPRYLVIGTGKKITLECSQTMGHDKMYWYQQDPGMELHLIHYSYGVNSTEKGDLSSESTVSRIRTEHFPLTLESARPSHTSQYLCASSESPSGNTEAFFGQGTRLTVV.

This sequence joins TRBV15 and TRBJ1-2, with a weak D call TRBD1 (5 bases). The length of the CDR3 is 13 residues. With 1 base removed from V and 6 bases from J, the gap between germline ends came to 9 bases. Germline CDR1 and CDR2: LNHNV and YYDKDF (reference sequence). CDR3 amino acids: CATSRGGGDGYTF. As DNA, the CDR3 is TGTGCCACCAGCAGAGGGGGCGGAGATGGCTACACCTTC.

The chain employs TRBV10-1 and TRBJ2-5; the D gene is possibly TRBD1 (6 bases). V was cut by 2 bases and J by 5 bases, with 12 bases left in between. The CDR3 loop spans 14 amino acids. In germline, CDR1 is WNHNN, CDR2 SYGVQD (reference sequence). CDR3 bases: TGCGCCAGCAGTGAGAGGGGACATCACGAGACCCAGTACTTC. Translated, it gives CASSERGHHETQYF.

This sequence joins TRBV12-5 and TRBJ2-2; TRBD2 is a possible D gene (5 bases). CDR1 LGHNT and CDR2 FRNRAP come from the germline V gene. The CDR3 consists of 16 residues. V was cut by 0 bases and J by 2 bases, with 10 bases left in between. CDR3 protein: CASGLVAGPNTGELFF. DNA of the CDR3: TGTGCTAGTGGTTTGGTGGCGGGTCCAAACACCGGGGAGCTGTTTTTT.

The chain combines TRBV29-1 with TRBJ1-1; D might be TRBD1 (6 bases). Looked up from germline, CDR1 is SQVTM and CDR2 is ANQGSEA. This CDR3 region has 14 residues. V gave up 6 bases and J gave up 1 base, with 15 bases separating them. CDR3 in DNA: TGCAGCGTAGTTCGGACAGCTCGGAACACTGAAGCTTTCTTT. Translation: CSVVRTARNTEAFF.

The J gene is TRBJ1-2, the V gene TRBV7-9; 7 nucleotides agree with TRBD1. From germline, CDR1 is SEHNR and CDR2 FQNEAQ (reference sequence). V lost 2 bases to trimming and J lost 4 bases; unmatched junction nucleotides: 1. This CDR3 is built from 13 residues. CDR3 loop: CASSLNRGYGYTF. The CDR3 bases are TGTGCCAGCAGCTTAAACAGGGGCTATGGCTACACCTTC.

This sequence joins TRBV19 and TRBJ2-2, with 8 positions matching TRBD2. The CDR3 sequence is 17 residues long. CDR1 is LNHDA and CDR2 is SQIVND in the germline V gene (reference sequence). The trim removed 4 bases at V and 1 base at J, leaving 8 bases unmatched. Written as DNA, the CDR3 is TGTGCCAGTAGTAAAAAACTAGCGGTACTGAACACCGGGGAGCTGTTTTTT. Encoded protein: CASSKKLAVLNTGELFF.

The chain couples TRBV30 to TRBJ1-1; D unresolved. CDR3 length: 15 residues. Per the germline V gene, CDR1 is GTSNPN and CDR2 is SVGIG (reference sequence). V dropped 0 bases and J dropped 3 bases, with 14 bases sitting between them. CDR3 sequence reads: CAWSVQNLGHTEAFF. CDR3 bases: TGTGCCTGGAGTGTACAGAACCTTGGGCACACTGAAGCTTTCTTT.

The genes are TRBV19 and TRBJ1-2; 7 bases align to TRBD1. J was trimmed by 2 bases and V by 5 bases; bases with no gene match: 5. The CDR3 sequence is 14 residues long. Germline CDR1 LNHDA, CDR2 SQIVND (reference sequence). The CDR3 nucleotides read TGTGCCAGTAGTCCCGGACAGGTCAACTATGGCTACACCTTC. Translation gives CASSPGQVNYGYTF.

The chain has TRBV7-8 and TRBJ1-2; 8 bases fit TRBD1. CDR3 size: 17 residues. Germline V gene lookup returns CDR1 SGHVS and CDR2 FQNEAQ. The V segment lost 1 base and the J segment 10 bases; nucleotides outside the gene matches: 17. This CDR3 is CASSLVSYQGDRNFYTF. The CDR3 coding sequence is TGTGCCAGCAGCTTAGTGTCATACCAGGGGGACAGGAACTTCTACACCTTC.

This chain uses TRBV7-3 with TRBJ2-2; 8 nucleotides match TRBD1. With 2 bases clipped from V and 4 bases from J, the junction kept 0 bases outside the gene matches. The CDR3 extends over 14 amino acids. Germline V gene lookup returns CDR1 SGHTA and CDR2 FQGTGA. The CDR3 DNA reads TGTGCCAGCAGCTTAGGGACAGGCACCGGGGAGCTGTTTTTT. The encoded protein is CASSLGTGTGELFF.